A selection of T cell receptor beta chains follows, all from one sample in a study of blood T cell repertoires in COVID-19. Some clones are missing from TCRdb's copy, which holds only in-frame ones; the method was immunoSEQ multiplex PCR. This repertoire shows over 400,000 clones, 70% to 90% found once; its top ten account for approximately 3.2%. What was sequenced was peripheral blood. The origin of the receptors is a human donor in a cohort sampled during active COVID-19. Both conserved end residues are part of each CDR3. The D gene is left open where the match is weak. The size of a clone is reported for some rows only, either as once, few or many, or as a class for expanded clones.

abundance,v_gene,j_gene,d_gene,CDR3nt,CDR3aa
NA,TRBV2,TRBJ2-1,TRBD1,TGTGCCAGCACCGGGACAGGGGGGACCTACAATGAGCAGTTCTTC,CASTGTGGTYNEQFF
NA,TRBV20-1,TRBJ1-1,NA,TGCAGTGCTAGCATGAACACTGAAGCTTTCTTT,CSASMNTEAFF
NA,TRBV28,TRBJ1-5,TRBD1,TGTGCCAGCAGTCCGGGACAGATGGGCAATCAGCCCCAGCATTTT,CASSPGQMGNQPQHF
once,TRBV2,TRBJ1-2,NA,TGTGCCAGCAGTGACGGGATTGGTGGCTACACCTTC,CASSDGIGGYTF
NA,TRBV7-8,TRBJ2-7,NA,TGTGCCAGCAGGGTAGGAGGGCTCGAGCAGTACTTC,CASRVGGLEQYF
NA,TRBV15,TRBJ2-2,NA,TGTGCCACCAGCAGAGATCTAGGTGGAGATACCGGGGAGCTGTTTTTT,CATSRDLGGDTGELFF
NA,TRBV29-1,TRBJ2-1,TRBD1,TGCAGCGCCTTCCCGGGACAGGGCGATGAGCAGTTCTTC,CSAFPGQGDEQFF
NA,TRBV7-7,TRBJ2-1,TRBD2,TGTGCTAGCAGTTCTACTAGCGGGAGTTCTTACAATGAGCAGTTCTTC,CASSSTSGSSYNEQFF
NA,TRBV29-1,TRBJ2-7,NA,TGCAGCCTCCTGGGCGGTCCTGGGGAGGAGCAGTACTTC,CSLLGGPGEEQYF
NA,TRBV6-1,TRBJ1-4,TRBD1,TGTGCCAGCAGTGAGGACAGGGGGTATGAAAAACTGTTTTTT,CASSEDRGYEKLFF
NA,TRBV27,TRBJ1-5,NA,TGTGCCAGCACTTCTCCAACAGGGATTAGCAATCAGCCCCAGCATTTT,CASTSPTGISNQPQHF
NA,TRBV19,TRBJ1-1,NA,TGTGCCAGTAGTATAGGCCCAGGGGTTGCGTTGGGCACTGAAGCTTTCTTT,CASSIGPGVALGTEAFF
NA,TRBV6-5,TRBJ1-1,TRBD1,TGTGCCAGCAGTCGGGGACAGGGGATCACTGAAGCTTTCTTT,CASSRGQGITEAFF
NA,TRBV24-1,TRBJ2-7,NA,TGTGCCACCAGTGATAGCGGAACCCACTACGAGCAGTACTTC,CATSDSGTHYEQYF
NA,TRBV28,TRBJ1-1,NA,TGTGCCAGCAGTTTAGCAGGGGTCACGTCGGGTGAAGCTTTCTTT,CASSLAGVTSGEAFF
many,TRBV9,TRBJ2-2,TRBD2,TGTGCCAGCAGCGTACGGGGGGGGACTAGCGGGACCACCGGGGAGCTGTTTTTT,CASSVRGGTSGTTGELFF
NA,TRBV11-2,TRBJ2-1,NA,TGTGCCAGCAGCTTAAGTTGGGGAGCTCGGCACAATGAGCAGTTCTTC,CASSLSWGARHNEQFF
NA,TRBV29-1,TRBJ2-1,NA,TGCAGCGTTGAAGTTAATTGGGCGACCAATGAGCAGTTCTTC,CSVEVNWATNEQFF
once,TRBV2,TRBJ2-3,NA,TGTGCCAATTCGGGGGAATGGACAGATACGCAGTATTTT,CANSGEWTDTQYF
NA,TRBV11-2,TRBJ1-5,NA,TGTGCCAGCAGCTTATCAGGGATGGGCAACCAGCCCCAGCATTTT,CASSLSGMGNQPQHF
NA,TRBV28,TRBJ1-2,TRBD1,TGTGCCAGCAGTTGGGACAGGGGAATCGATGGCTACACCTTC,CASSWDRGIDGYTF
NA,TRBV6-5,TRBJ1-2,NA,TGTGCCAGCACCATGACAGAGAAGGGTGGCTACACCTTC,CASTMTEKGGYTF
once,TRBV7-7,TRBJ2-2,TRBD1,TGTGCTAGCAGCCCCGGGACAGTCACCGGGGAGCTGTTTTTT,CASSPGTVTGELFF
NA,TRBV15,TRBJ1-1,NA,TGTGCCACCAGCAGAGATCGAGGAGGAAACACTGAAGCTTTCTTT,CATSRDRGGNTEAFF
few,TRBV19,TRBJ1-5,TRBD1,TGTGCCAGTAGTCCCCCGAGGGGGCTAAATCAGCCCCAGCATTTT,CASSPPRGLNQPQHF
NA,TRBV18,TRBJ1-2,TRBD1,TGTGCCAGCTCATCCAGTCCCGGGACAGGGGCCCCCTATGGCTACACCTTC,CASSSSPGTGAPYGYTF
once,TRBV28,TRBJ2-5,TRBD2,TGTGCCAGCAGTTTAAGGGGACTAGCGGGAGAGACCCAGTACTTC,CASSLRGLAGETQYF
NA,TRBV20-1,TRBJ2-7,NA,TGCAGTGCTAGTCACCGGGACACCCGAATTGGGGCTCGGTACTTC,CSASHRDTRIGARYF
NA,TRBV7-9,TRBJ2-1,NA,TGTGCCAGCATCGACACTTCCTACAATGAGCAGTTCTTC,CASIDTSYNEQFF
NA,TRBV3-1/TRBV3-2,TRBJ1-5,NA,TGTGCCAGCAGCCAAGAGTCCAGGGGAGCTAATCAGCCCCAGCATTTT,CASSQESRGANQPQHF
NA,TRBV7-5,TRBJ1-5,NA,TGTGCCAGAAGCTGGCCGAACAGGGCTCGCTATAGCAATCAGCCCCAGCATTTT,CARSWPNRARYSNQPQHF
NA,TRBV6-2/TRBV6-3,TRBJ2-1,TRBD2,TGTGCCAGCAGTCACTCTTGGACTAGCGGGATACCTGGGCAGTTCTTC,CASSHSWTSGIPGQFF